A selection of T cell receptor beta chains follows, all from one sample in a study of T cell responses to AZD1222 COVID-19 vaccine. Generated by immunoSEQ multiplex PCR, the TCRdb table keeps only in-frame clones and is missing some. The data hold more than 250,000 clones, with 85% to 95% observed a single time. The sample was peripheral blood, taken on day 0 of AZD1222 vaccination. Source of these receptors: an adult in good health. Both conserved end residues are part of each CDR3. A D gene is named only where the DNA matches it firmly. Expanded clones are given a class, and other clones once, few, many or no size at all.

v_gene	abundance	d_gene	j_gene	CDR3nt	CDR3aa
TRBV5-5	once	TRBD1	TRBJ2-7	TGTGCCAGCAGCTTCGCCGGGACAGGGGCCTACGAGCAGTACTTC	CASSFAGTGAYEQYF
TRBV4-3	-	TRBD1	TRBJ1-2	TGCGCCAGCAGCCAAGAATGGCGCGGACAGGCGGACTATGGCTACACCTTC	CASSQEWRGQADYGYTF
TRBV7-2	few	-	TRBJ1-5	TGTGCCAGCAGCCTCAACAGCAATCAGCCCCAGCATTTT	CASSLNSNQPQHF
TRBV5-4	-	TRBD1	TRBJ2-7	TGTGCCAGCAGCGCCGGGACAGCCTACGAGCAGTACTTC	CASSAGTAYEQYF
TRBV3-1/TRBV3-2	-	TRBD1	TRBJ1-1	TGTGCCAGCAGCCCCAGGGGGGACACTGAAGCTTTCTTT	CASSPRGDTEAFF
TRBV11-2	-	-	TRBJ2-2	TGTGCCAGCAGCTTAGACGGAGGGGTCGGGGAGCTGTTTTTT	CASSLDGGVGELFF
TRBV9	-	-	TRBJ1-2	TGTGCCAGCAGCCCGAGCCCCACCGGGATTCAGAATGGCTACACCTTC	CASSPSPTGIQNGYTF
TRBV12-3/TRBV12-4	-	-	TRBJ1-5	TGTGCCAGCAGCCAGATCAATCAGCCCCAGCATTTT	CASSQINQPQHF
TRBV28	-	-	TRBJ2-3	TGTGCCACCGGAGAGGGGCGGGTGACAGATACGCAGTATTTT	CATGEGRVTDTQYF
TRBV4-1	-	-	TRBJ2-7	TGCGCCAGCAGCCAACTTGCGACACAACATCCCTACGAGCAGTACTTC	CASSQLATQHPYEQYF
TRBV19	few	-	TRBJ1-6	TGTGCCAGTAGTATAGTGGCAGGTCTGGATTCACCCCTCCACTTT	CASSIVAGLDSPLHF
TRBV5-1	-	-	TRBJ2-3	TGCGCCAGCAGTCCTACAAACTCAGATACGCAGTATTTT	CASSPTNSDTQYF
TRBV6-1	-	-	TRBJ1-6	TGTGCCAGCAGGGGGGTCGTCAATTCACCCCTCCACTTT	CASRGVVNSPLHF
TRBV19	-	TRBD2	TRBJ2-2	TGTGCCAGTAATCAGCGGGGGGTCGCCGGGGAGCTGTTTTTT	CASNQRGVAGELFF
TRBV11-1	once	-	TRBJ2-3	TGTGCCAGCAGCTTAGCGGGGAGAGATACGCAGTATTTT	CASSLAGRDTQYF
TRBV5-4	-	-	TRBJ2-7	TGTGCCAGCAGCTTGACAGGAGGGGACGAGCAGTACTTC	CASSLTGGDEQYF
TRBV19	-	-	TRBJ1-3	TGTGCCAGTAGTTTACAGAGCTCTGGAAACACCATATATTTT	CASSLQSSGNTIYF
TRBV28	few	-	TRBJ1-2	TGTGCCAGCAGTTCGTACCCCACTGGCTACACCTTC	CASSSYPTGYTF
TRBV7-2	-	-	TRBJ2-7	TGTGCCAGCAGCTCTAGCTCCTACGAGCAGTACTTC	CASSSSSYEQYF
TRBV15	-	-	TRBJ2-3	TGTGCCACCAGCAGAGAACTGGGTGGAGGCACAGATACGCAGTATTTT	CATSRELGGGTDTQYF
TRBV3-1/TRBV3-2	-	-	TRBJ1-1	TGTGCCAGCAGCCAAGCAGTCCCGGTTGAAGCTTTCTTT	CASSQAVPVEAFF
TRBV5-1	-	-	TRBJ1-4	TGCGCCAGCAGCTTTGAGGGGCGAAATGAAAAACTGTTTTTT	CASSFEGRNEKLFF
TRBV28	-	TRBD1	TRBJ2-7	TGTGCCAGCAGTTCCGGACAGGGGGGATCCTACGAGCAGTACTTC	CASSSGQGGSYEQYF
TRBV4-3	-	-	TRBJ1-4	TGCGCCAGCAGCCAGGATCCGAACTACTCACGAAAACTGTTTTTT	CASSQDPNYSRKLFF
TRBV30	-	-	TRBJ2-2	TGTGCCTGGAGTGTCTGGGGAAACACCGGGGAGCTGTTTTTT	CAWSVWGNTGELFF
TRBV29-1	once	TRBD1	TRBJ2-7	TGCAGCGTCGCGAGGGGGCGAACGGGGGAGCAGTACTTC	CSVARGRTGEQYF
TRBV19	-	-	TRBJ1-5	TGTGCCAGCTATGACTGGACTAGCAATCAGCCCCAGCATTTT	CASYDWTSNQPQHF
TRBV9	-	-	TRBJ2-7	TGTGCCAGCAGCACCCGGACGGACTCCTACGAGCAGTACTTC	CASSTRTDSYEQYF
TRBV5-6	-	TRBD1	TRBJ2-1	TGTGCCAGCAGCGTGGGGACAGGGGCCTACAATGAGCAGTTCTTC	CASSVGTGAYNEQFF
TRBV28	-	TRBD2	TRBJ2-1	TGTGCCAGTGAGAGTAACCCCATAGCGGGAGAACTCGATGAGCAGTTCTTC	CASESNPIAGELDEQFF
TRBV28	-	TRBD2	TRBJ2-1	TGTGCCAGCAACCTAGCGGGGACCTACAATGAGCAGTTCTTC	CASNLAGTYNEQFF
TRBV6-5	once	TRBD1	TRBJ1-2	TGTGCCAGCAGCTCCGCCGGAGGGGGCAACTATGGCTACACCTTC	CASSSAGGGNYGYTF
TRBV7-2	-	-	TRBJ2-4	TGTGCCAGCAGCTTATACCTCTCCTTAGCCAAAAACATTCAGTACTTC	CASSLYLSLAKNIQYF
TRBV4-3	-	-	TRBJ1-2	TGCGCCAGCAGCCAAGATGTGGGGGTGGGCTATGGCTACACCTTC	CASSQDVGVGYGYTF
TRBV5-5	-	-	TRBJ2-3	TGTGCCAGCAGCCCTCGGACTAGCACAGATACGCAGTATTTT	CASSPRTSTDTQYF
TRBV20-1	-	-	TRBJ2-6	TGCAGTGCTTGTGACCCTTTTTCCAACGTCCTGACTTTC	CSACDPFSNVLTF
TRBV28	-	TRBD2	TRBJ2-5	TGTGCCAGCAGTTTAGAACTAGCGGCCCGGGAGACCCAGTACTTC	CASSLELAARETQYF
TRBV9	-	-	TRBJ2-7	TGTGCCAGCAGCGTCGCGGGGCCCCAGGACGAGCAGTACTTC	CASSVAGPQDEQYF
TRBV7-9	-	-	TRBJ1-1	TGTGCCAGCAGCAGGTCCGGACCTAAGAACACTGAAGCTTTCTTT	CASSRSGPKNTEAFF
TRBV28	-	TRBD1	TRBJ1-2	TGTGCCAGCAGTTTGACAGGGATTTATGGCTACACCTTC	CASSLTGIYGYTF
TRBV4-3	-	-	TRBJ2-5	TGCGCCAGCAGCCAAGTTGGTGTCCGAGAGACCCAGTACTTC	CASSQVGVRETQYF
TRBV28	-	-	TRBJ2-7	TGTGCCAGCATGGACAGCCACTACGAGCAGTACTTC	CASMDSHYEQYF
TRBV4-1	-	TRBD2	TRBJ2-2	TGCGCCAGCAGCCCCCTCCGCGGGGGGCTGGGGTACACCGGGGAGCTGTTTTTT	CASSPLRGGLGYTGELFF
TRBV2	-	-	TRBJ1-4	TGTGCCAGCACCCACCTCCGGGGAAATGAAAAACTGTTTTTT	CASTHLRGNEKLFF
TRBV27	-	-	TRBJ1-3	TGTGCCAGCAGCCCCGCGGGGGGAGTTGGAAACACCATATATTTT	CASSPAGGVGNTIYF
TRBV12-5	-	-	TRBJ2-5	TGTGCTAGTGGTTTGGGACAGACTAGTTTGGTGGAGACCCAGTACTTC	CASGLGQTSLVETQYF
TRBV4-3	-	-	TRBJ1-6	TGCGCCAGCAGCCAAGACCCGCGGGGTCCCTATAATTCACCCCTCCACTTT	CASSQDPRGPYNSPLHF
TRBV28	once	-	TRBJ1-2	TGTGCCAGCAGTTTGAGGGACTCCTATGGCTACACCTTC	CASSLRDSYGYTF
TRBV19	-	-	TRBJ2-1	TGTGCCAGTAGTATTGAGGTTTACAATGAGCAGTTCTTC	CASSIEVYNEQFF